Sequencing of this T cell receptor beta chain was carried out in a study of cytomegalovirus exposure and HLA in healthy donors. V gave up 7 bases and J gave up 0 bases, with 13 bases separating them. This CDR3 contains 15 residues. Looked up from germline, CDR1 is SGHTA and CDR2 is FQGNSA. PCR employed 60 Vbeta and 13 Jbeta primers. Assay: immunoSEQ multiplex PCR; the TCRdb copy retains only in-frame clones and omits some. The table records approximately 80,000 clones, roughly 61% of them present only once. General observations from the study: Further analysis, carried out later, found HLA-associated TCR beta chains more clonally expanded than equally common other chains. Several top significant clusters appeared, in a later analysis, to be linked to common viral pathogens. CMV serostatus was the only immune exposure information that was available.

Concerning this clone itself: Its cognate antigen is unknown.

The V call is TRBV7-2, the J call TRBJ1-3; a possible D gene is TRBD1 (6 bases). This TCR was sampled from a woman between 40 and 55 years old in good health and CMV-seropositive. The sample was PBMCs. CDR3: CASKLQGPSGNTIYF. The DNA of the CDR3 is TGTGCCAGCAAACTTCAGGGGCCCTCTGGAAACACCATATATTTT.